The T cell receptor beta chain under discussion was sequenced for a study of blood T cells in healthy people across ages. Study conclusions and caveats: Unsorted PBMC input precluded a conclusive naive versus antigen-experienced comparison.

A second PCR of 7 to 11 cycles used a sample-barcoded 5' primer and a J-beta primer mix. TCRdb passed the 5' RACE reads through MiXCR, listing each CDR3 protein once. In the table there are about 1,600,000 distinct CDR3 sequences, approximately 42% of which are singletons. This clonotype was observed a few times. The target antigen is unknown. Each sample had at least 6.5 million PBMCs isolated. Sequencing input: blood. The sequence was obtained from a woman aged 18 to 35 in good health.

This CDR3 is CASSPTGGGEQYF. DNA of the CDR3: TGTGCCAGCAGCCCGACAGGGGGCGGCGAGCAGTACTTC. The chain employs TRBV3-1 and TRBJ2-5, with 10 bases aligning to TRBD1. With the DNA end fitting TRBJ2-7 better, the J assignment may be wrong. This CDR3 is built from 13 residues. CDR1 and CDR2 (germline): LGHDT, YNNKEL (reference sequence).